This T cell receptor beta chain was sequenced for a study of T cell responses to AZD1222 COVID-19 vaccine. Study results and caveats: Of spike-specific TCRs, nearly half reportedly target regions left unmutated in variants. Donors were chiefly white British, with a greater number of females, and clonal diversity was perhaps underestimated. Baseline seropositivity characterized only 5 to 7 AZD1222 recipients. It was only after the peak T cell response that any repertoires were sampled.

Regarding this clone: The target antigen is unknown.

Only in-frame clones appear in the TCRdb table, and some are missing; sequencing was by immunoSEQ multiplex PCR. The data hold 130,000 or so clones, with around 90% observed a single time. The V gene lost 0 bases and the J gene lost 8 bases, with 26 bases spanning the gap. The CDR3 extends over 18 amino acids. In germline, CDR1 is SGDLS, CDR2 YYNGEE. This sequence was found in an adult who received the AZD1222 COVID-19 vaccine. The rearrangement uses TRBV9 and TRBJ1-2, with a tentative D call TRBD1 (6 bases). The material sequenced was peripheral blood, taken 28 days after the second AZD1222 dose. The DNA for the CDR3 is TGTGCCAGCAGCGTAGGAGTGTTGGGGGGGCAGAGTCCTGAGGGCTACACCTTC. Translation: CASSVGVLGGQSPEGYTF.